The T cell receptor beta chain described here comes from a study of cytomegalovirus exposure and HLA in healthy donors. V shed 1 base and J 6 bases; nucleotides not matched to a gene: 4. The V gene's germline CDR1 is SGHRS and CDR2 YFSETQ. This CDR3 is built from 14 residues. Primers: 60 Vbeta forward and 13 Jbeta reverse. Clones were sequenced by immunoSEQ multiplex PCR, and TCRdb holds only the in-frame ones, with some missing. This table holds some 180,000 clones, roughly 88% found once. The receptor comes from a girl aged 2 to 9 in good health and CMV-seropositive. V gene TRBV5-1 combines with J gene TRBJ2-3; 8 nucleotides align to TRBD2. Specimen: PBMCs. CDR3 DNA sequence: TGCGCCAGCAGCTTGACGACTAGCGCGGATACGCAGTATTTT. Protein product: CASSLTTSADTQYF.